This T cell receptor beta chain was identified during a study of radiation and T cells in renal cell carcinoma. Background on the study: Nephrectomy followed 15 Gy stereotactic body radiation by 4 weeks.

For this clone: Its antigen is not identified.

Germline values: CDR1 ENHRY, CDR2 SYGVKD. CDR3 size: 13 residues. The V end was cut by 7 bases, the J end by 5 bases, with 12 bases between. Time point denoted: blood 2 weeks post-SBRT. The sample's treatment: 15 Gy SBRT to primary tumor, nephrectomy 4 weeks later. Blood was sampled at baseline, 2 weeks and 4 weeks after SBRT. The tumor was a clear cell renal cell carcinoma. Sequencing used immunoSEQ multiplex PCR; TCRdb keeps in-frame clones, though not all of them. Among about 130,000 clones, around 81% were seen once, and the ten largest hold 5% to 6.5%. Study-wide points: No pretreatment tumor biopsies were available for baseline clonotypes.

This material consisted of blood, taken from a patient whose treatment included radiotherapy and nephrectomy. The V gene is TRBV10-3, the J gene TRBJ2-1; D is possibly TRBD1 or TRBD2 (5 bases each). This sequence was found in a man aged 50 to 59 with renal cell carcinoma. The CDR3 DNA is TGTGCCATCAATGCCCGAGGGGACAATGAGCAGTTCTTC. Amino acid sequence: CAINARGDNEQFF.